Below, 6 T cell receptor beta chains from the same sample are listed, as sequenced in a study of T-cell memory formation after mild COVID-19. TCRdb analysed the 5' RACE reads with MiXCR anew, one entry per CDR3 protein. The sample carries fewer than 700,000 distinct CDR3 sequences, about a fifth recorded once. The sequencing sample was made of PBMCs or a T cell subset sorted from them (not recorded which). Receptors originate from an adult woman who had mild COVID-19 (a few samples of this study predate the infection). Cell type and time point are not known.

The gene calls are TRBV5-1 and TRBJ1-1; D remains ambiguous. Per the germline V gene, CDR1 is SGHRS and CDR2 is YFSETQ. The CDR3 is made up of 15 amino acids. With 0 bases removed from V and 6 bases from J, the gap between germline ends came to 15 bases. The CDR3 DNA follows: TGCGCCAGCAGCTTGGCCGGTGGGAGGGAGGCTGAAGCTTTCTTT. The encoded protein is CASSLAGGREAEAFF.

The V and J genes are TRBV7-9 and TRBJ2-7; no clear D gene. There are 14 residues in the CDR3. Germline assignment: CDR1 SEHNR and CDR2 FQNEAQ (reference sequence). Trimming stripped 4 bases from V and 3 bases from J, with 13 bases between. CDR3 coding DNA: TGTGCCAGCAGCTCCGCCCCAGGTCACTACGAGCAGTACTTC. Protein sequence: CASSSAPGHYEQYF.

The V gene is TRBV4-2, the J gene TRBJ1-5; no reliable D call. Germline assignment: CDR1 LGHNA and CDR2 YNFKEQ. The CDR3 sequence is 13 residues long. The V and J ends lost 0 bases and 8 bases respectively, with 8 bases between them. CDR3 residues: CASSQDAGEPQHF. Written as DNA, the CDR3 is TGTGCCAGCAGCCAAGATGCGGGCGAGCCCCAGCATTTT.

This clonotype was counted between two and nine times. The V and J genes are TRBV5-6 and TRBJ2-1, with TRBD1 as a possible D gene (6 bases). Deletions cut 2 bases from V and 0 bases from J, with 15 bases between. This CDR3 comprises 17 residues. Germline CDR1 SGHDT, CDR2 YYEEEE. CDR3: CASSLGQSGGSYNEQFF. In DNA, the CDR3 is TGTGCCAGCAGCTTAGGACAGTCCGGCGGCTCCTACAATGAGCAGTTCTTC.

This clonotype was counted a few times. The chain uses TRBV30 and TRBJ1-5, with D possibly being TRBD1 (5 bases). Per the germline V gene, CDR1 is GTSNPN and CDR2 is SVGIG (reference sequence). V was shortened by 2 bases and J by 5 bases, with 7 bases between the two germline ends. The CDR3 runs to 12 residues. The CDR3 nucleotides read TGTGCCTGGAGTAGGGGACATCAGCCCCAGCATTTT. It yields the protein CAWSRGHQPQHF.

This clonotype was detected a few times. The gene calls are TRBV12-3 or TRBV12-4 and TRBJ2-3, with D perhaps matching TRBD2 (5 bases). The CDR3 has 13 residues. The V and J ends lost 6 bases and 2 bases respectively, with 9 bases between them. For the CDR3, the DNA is TGTGCCAGCAGGAAAGCGGACACAGATACGCAGTATTTT. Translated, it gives CASRKADTDTQYF.